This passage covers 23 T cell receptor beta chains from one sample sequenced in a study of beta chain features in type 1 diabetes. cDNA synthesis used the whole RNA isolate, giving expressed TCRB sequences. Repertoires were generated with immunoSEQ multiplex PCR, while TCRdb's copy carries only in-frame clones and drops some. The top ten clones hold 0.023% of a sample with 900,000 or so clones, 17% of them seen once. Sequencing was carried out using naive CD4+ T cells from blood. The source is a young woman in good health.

CDR3 DNA sequence: TGTGCCAGCAGCTTACAATTGGGCCGGGGAATGGCTGAGCAGTTCTTC. Its protein product is CASSLQLGRGMAEQFF. This chain connects TRBV7-3 to TRBJ2-1; tentative D call: TRBD2 (5 bases). The V and J ends lost 2 bases and 9 bases respectively, with 20 bases between them. CDR1 is SGHTA, CDR2 FQGTGA, per germline. This CDR3 is built from 16 residues.

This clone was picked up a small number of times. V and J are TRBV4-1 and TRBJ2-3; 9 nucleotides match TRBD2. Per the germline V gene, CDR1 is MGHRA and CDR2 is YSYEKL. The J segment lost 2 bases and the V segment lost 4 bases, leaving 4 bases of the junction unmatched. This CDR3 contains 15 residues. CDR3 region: CASSPGLAYTDTQYF. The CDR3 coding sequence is TGCGCCAGCAGCCCAGGACTAGCGTACACAGATACGCAGTATTTT.

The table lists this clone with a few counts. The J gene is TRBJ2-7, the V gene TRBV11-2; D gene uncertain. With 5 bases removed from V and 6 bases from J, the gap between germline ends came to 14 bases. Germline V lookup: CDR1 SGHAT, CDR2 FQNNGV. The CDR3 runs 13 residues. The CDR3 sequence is CASSGLVASEQYF. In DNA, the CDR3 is TGTGCCAGCAGCGGCCTGGTTGCAAGCGAGCAGTACTTC.

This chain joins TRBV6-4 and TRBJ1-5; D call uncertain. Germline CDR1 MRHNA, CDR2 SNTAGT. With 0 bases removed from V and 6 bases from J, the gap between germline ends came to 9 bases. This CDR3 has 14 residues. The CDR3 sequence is CASSDSPDRQPQHF. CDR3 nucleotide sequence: TGTGCCAGCAGTGACTCCCCAGATCGTCAGCCCCAGCATTTT.

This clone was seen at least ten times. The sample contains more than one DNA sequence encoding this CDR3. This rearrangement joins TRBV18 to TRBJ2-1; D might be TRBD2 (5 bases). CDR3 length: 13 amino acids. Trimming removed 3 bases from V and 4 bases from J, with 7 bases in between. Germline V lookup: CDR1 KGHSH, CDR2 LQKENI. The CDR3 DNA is TGTGCCAGCTCACCTAGCGCTTACAATGAGCAGTTCTTC. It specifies CASSPSAYNEQFF.

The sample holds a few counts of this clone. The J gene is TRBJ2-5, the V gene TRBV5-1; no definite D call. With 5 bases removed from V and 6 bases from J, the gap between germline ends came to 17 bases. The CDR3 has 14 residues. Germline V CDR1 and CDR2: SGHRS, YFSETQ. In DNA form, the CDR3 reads TGCGCCAGCAGACTGCCATATAGAGACAAGACCCAGTACTTC. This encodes CASRLPYRDKTQYF.

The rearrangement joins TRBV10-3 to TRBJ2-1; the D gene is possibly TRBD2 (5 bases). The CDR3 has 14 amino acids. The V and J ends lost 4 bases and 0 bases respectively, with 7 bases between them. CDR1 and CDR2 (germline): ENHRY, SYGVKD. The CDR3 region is CAISAGSSYNEQFF. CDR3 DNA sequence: TGTGCCATCAGTGCGGGGAGCTCCTACAATGAGCAGTTCTTC.

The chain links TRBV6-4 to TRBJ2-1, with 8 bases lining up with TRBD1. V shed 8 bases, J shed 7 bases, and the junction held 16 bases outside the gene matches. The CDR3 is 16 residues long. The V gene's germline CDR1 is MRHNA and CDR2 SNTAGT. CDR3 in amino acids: CASWSPPRGPRNEQFF. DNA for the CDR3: TGTGCCAGCTGGTCGCCCCCCAGGGGGCCGAGGAATGAGCAGTTCTTC.

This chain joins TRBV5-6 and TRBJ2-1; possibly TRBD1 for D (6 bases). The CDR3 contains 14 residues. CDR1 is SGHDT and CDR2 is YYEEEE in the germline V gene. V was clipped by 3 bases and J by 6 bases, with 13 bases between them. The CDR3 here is CASSWDKLINEQFF. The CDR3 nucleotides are TGTGCCAGCAGCTGGGACAAGCTGATCAATGAGCAGTTCTTC.

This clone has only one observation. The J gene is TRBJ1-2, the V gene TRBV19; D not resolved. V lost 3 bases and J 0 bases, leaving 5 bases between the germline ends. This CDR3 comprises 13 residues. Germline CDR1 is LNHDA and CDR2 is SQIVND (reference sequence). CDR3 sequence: CASSIYTNYGYTF. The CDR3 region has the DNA TGTGCCAGTAGTATTTATACTAACTATGGCTACACCTTC.

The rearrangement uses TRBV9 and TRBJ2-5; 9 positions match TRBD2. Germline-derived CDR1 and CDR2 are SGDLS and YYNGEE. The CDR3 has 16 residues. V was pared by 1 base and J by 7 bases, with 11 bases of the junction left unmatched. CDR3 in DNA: TGTGCCAGCAGCGTATGGGCTAGCGGGGCCCATGGGACCCAGTACTTC. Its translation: CASSVWASGAHGTQYF.

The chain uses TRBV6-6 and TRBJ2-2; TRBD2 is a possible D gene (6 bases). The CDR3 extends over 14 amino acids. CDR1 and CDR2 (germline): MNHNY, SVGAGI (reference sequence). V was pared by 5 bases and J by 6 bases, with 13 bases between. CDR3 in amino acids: CASSPNRESGELFF. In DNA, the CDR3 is TGTGCCAGCAGTCCCAACCGGGAGTCCGGGGAGCTGTTTTTT.

The CDR3 sequence is CASSLIWTGSYEQYF. The CDR3 DNA is TGTGCCAGCAGCTTGATTTGGACAGGCTCCTACGAGCAGTACTTC. This chain joins TRBV7-2 and TRBJ2-7, with 7 nucleotides matching TRBD1. V was pared by 3 bases and J by 0 bases, with 5 bases of the junction left unmatched. The CDR3 sequence is 15 residues long. Germline-derived CDR1 and CDR2 are SGHTA and FQGNSA.

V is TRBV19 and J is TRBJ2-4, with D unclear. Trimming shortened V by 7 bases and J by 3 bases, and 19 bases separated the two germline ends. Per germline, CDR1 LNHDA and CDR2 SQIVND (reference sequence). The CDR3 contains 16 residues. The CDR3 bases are TGTGCCAGTACCTGGTCCGTAAACCTAGGCAAAAACATTCAGTACTTC. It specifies CASTWSVNLGKNIQYF. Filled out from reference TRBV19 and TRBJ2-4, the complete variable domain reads DGGITQSPKYLFRKEGQNVTLSCEQNLNHDAMYWYRQDPGQGLRLIYYSQIVNDFQKGDIAEGYSVSREKKESFPLTVTSAQKNPTAFYLCASTWSVNLGKNIQYFGAGTRLSVL.

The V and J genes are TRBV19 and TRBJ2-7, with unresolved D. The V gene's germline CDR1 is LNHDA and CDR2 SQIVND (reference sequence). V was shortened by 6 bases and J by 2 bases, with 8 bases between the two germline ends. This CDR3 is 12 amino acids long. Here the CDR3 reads CASRDLPYEQYF. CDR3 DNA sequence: TGTGCCAGTAGGGATTTGCCCTACGAGCAGTACTTC.

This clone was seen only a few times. CDR3 loop: CASSQDYRVGYTF. CDR3 coding DNA: TGCGCCAGCAGCCAAGATTACAGGGTTGGCTACACCTTC. This chain links TRBV4-3 with TRBJ1-2; D is possibly TRBD1 (6 bases). This CDR3 contains 13 residues. Trimming cost V 0 bases and J 7 bases, with 9 bases left between them. The germline V gene has CDR1 LGHNA and CDR2 YSLEER.

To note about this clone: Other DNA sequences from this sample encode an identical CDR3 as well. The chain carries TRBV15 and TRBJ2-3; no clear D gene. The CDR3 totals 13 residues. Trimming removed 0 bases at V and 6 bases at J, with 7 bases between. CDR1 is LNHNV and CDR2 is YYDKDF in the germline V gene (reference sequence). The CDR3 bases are TGTGCCACCAGCAGAGACCGCCGGGATACGCAGTATTTT. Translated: CATSRDRRDTQYF.

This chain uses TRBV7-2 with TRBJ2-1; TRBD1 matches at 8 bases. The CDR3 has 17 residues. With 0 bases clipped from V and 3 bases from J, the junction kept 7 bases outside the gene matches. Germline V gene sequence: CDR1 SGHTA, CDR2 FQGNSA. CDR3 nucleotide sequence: TGTGCCAGCAGCTTAGCCTTTGAGACAGGGGTCTACAATGAGCAGTTCTTC. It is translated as CASSLAFETGVYNEQFF. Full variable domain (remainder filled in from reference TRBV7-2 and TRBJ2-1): GAGVSQSPSNKVTEKGKDVELRCDPISGHTALYWYRQSLGQGLEFLIYFQGNSAPDKSGLPSDRFSAERTGGSVSTLTIQRTQQEDSAVYLCASSLAFETGVYNEQFFGPGTRLTVL.

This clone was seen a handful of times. CDR3 DNA: TGTGCCATCTCTGAGGGAAGCACCGGGGAGCTGTTTTTT. Translating it yields CAISEGSTGELFF. The chain recombines TRBV10-3 with TRBJ2-2, with a tentative D call TRBD2 (5 bases). The CDR3 sequence is 13 residues long. Trimming shortened V by 8 bases and J by 4 bases, and 11 bases separated the two germline ends. Germline V gene lookup returns CDR1 ENHRY and CDR2 SYGVKD.

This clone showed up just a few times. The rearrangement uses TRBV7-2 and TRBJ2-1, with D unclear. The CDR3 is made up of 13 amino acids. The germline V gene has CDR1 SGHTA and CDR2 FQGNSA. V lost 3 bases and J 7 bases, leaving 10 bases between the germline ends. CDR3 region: CASSFDIWNEQFF. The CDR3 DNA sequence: TGTGCCAGCAGCTTTGACATTTGGAATGAGCAGTTCTTC.

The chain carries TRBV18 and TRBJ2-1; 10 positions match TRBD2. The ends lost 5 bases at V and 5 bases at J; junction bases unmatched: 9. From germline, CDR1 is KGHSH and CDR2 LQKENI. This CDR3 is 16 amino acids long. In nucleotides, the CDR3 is TGTGCCAGCTCAACATCGCTAGCGGGAGTGAACAATGAGCAGTTCTTC. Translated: CASSTSLAGVNNEQFF.

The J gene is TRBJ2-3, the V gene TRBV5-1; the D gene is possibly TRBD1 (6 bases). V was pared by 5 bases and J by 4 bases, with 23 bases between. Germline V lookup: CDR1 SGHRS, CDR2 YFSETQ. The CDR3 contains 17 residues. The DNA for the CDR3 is TGCGCCAGCAGGTCACCTCCGACAGGACTTCGGGCAGATACGCAGTATTTT. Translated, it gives CASRSPPTGLRADTQYF.

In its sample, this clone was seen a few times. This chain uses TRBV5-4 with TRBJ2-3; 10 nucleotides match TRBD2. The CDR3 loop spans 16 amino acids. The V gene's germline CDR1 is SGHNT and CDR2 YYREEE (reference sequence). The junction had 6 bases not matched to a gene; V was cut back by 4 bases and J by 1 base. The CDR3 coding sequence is TGTGCCAGCAGCCCGGGACTAGCGCTTGGCACAGATACGCAGTATTTT. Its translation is CASSPGLALGTDTQYF. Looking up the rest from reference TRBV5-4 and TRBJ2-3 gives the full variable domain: ETGVTQSPTHLIKTRGQQVTLRCSSQSGHNTVSWYQQALGQGPQFIFQYYREEENGRGNFPPRFSGLQFPNYSSELNVNALELDDSALYLCASSPGLALGTDTQYFGPGTRLTVL.